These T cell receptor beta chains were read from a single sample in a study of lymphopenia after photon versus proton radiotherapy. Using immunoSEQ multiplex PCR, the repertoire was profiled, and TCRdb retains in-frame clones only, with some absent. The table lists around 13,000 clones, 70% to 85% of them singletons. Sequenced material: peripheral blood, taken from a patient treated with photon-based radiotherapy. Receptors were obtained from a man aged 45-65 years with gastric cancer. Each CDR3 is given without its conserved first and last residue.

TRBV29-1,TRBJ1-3,SVEPVFAGNTIY
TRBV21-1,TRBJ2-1,ASSKALWGGSKSEQF
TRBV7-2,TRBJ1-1,ASSKYGRRGAEAF
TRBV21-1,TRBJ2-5,ASSKWASAAETQY
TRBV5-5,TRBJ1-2,ASSPSALANYGYT
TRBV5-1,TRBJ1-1,ASSTQGKGTEAF
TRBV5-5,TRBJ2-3,ASSFEHFGGTKSTDTQY
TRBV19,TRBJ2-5,ASSPGGEETQY
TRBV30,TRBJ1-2,AWSAGTPYGYT
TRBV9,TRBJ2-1,ASSVARESYNEQF
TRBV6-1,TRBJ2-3,ASSEVFYTDTQY
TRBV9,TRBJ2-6,ASREGLGPGANVLT
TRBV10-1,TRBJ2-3,ASSDQGSSTDTQY
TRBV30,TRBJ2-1,AWRPGGPGEQF
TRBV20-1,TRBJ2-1,SISGNEQF
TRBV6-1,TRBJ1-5,ASSETRQKQH
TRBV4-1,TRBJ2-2,ASQRLAGGAGGELF
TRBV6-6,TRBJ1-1,ASSTPREAF
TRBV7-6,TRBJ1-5,ASSPQGARFSNQPQH
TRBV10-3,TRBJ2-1,ATGPGQYWNEQF
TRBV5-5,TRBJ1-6,ASSSGQGYSPLH
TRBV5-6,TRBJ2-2,ASSLALDTSGELF
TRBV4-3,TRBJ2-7,ASSQDPGGSSYEQY
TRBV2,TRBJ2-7,ASRRLAGESYEQY
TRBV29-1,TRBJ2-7,SVRTGVEHGFEQY
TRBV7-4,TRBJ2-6,ASSSYHSSQSRANVLT
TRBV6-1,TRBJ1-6,ASSAGPYNSPLH
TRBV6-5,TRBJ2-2,ASSYLLAGRTGELF
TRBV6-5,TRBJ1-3,ASSYSRGSGNTIY
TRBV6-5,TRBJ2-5,ASSPVSWQETQY
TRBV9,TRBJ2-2,ASSVTGEGGELF
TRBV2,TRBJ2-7,ASRYDRVTYEQY
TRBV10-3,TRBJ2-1,AIPGTPFEQF
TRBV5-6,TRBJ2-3,ASSLEWRTTDTQY
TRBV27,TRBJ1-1,ASSFVPTGGMNTEAF
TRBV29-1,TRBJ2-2,SVETQLSRHTGELF
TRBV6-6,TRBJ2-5,ASSYFETQY
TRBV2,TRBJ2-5,ASKRVGPETQY
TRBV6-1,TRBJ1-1,ASTAGENTEAF
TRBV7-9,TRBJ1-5,ASSLDRIDQPQH
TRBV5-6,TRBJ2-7,ASSLEGWETAYEQY
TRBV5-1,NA,ASRRAFGSHEQY
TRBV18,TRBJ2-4,ASGPGGAKNIQY
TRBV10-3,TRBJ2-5,AISAGTLQETQY
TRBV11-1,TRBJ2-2,ASSRTVLALAGELF
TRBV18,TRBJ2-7,ASSSGKGASYEQY
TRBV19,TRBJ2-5,ASSIQGGFQETQY
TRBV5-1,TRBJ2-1,ASSSVDFGNNEQF
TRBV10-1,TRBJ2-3,ASSSGTQLSTDTQY